The next 20 T cell receptor beta chains were all read from a single sample in a study of beta chain features in type 1 diabetes. The authors reverse transcribed all of the isolated RNA, so sequencing captured expressed TCRB transcripts. This table comes from immunoSEQ multiplex PCR, and its TCRdb copy is limited to in-frame clones, with some not included. Of 400,000 to 450,000 clones in the sample, 14% were seen once. The specimen sequenced was naive CD4+ T cells from blood. Source of these receptors: a young man in good health.

This clone appeared a few times. The V and J genes are TRBV6-6 and TRBJ2-3, with 7 bases fitting TRBD2. Germline loops: CDR1 MNHNY, CDR2 SVGAGI (reference sequence). With 2 bases clipped from V and 5 bases from J, the junction kept 4 bases outside the gene matches. The CDR3 contains 14 residues. The CDR3 bases are TGTGCCAGCAGTTACCCGGCGGGAGTAGATACGCAGTATTTT. Amino acids: CASSYPAGVDTQYF.

This sequence joins TRBV5-1 and TRBJ2-5, with a tentative D call TRBD2 (6 bases). Per germline, CDR1 SGHRS and CDR2 YFSETQ. Between the trimmed V and J ends, which lost 3 bases and 3 bases, there was a span of 12 bases. The CDR3 sequence is 14 residues long. CDR3 sequence (DNA): TGCGCCAGCAGCTCTCGTGGGAGGAAAGAGACCCAGTACTTC. It codes for CASSSRGRKETQYF.

This chain joins TRBV2 and TRBJ2-1; the D call may be TRBD1 or TRBD2 (5 bases each). Germline V gene sequence: CDR1 SNHLY, CDR2 FYNNEI. V dropped 5 bases and J dropped 5 bases, with 13 bases sitting between them. There are 14 residues in the CDR3. Here the CDR3 DNA reads TGTGCCAGCAGTACCGGGACCCTAAACAATGAGCAGTTCTTC. Residues: CASSTGTLNNEQFF.

This clone was observed a handful of times. J is TRBJ1-1 and V is TRBV14; D gene ambiguous. V lost 0 bases, J lost 3 bases, and 5 bases lay in between. Germline lookup yields CDR1 SGHDN and CDR2 FVKESK. The CDR3 sequence is 13 residues long. The CDR3 reads CASSQEWDTEAFF. The CDR3 nucleotides read TGTGCCAGCAGCCAAGAATGGGACACTGAAGCTTTCTTT.

This chain joins TRBV9 and TRBJ1-1, with a weak D call TRBD1 (5 bases). CDR1 is SGDLS and CDR2 is YYNGEE in the germline V gene. This CDR3 has 17 residues. The V end lost 4 bases, the J end lost 1 base, and 20 bases lay between the germline ends. The CDR3 nucleotides are TGTGCCAGCAGCTCCCCTATGGGGAGGGGAGCGAACACTGAAGCTTTCTTT. Translation: CASSSPMGRGANTEAFF. Filled out from reference TRBV9 and TRBJ1-1, the complete variable domain reads DSGVTQTPKHLITATGQRVTLRCSPRSGDLSVYWYQQSLDQGLQFLIQYYNGEERAKGNILERFSAQQFPDLHSELNLSSLELGDSALYFCASSSPMGRGANTEAFFGQGTRLTVV.

This clone was found a few times. V is TRBV9 and J is TRBJ2-2; 7 nucleotides align to TRBD1. Trimming cost V 4 bases and J 4 bases; bases outside gene matches: 7. The length of the CDR3 is 15 residues. The germline V gene has CDR1 SGDLS and CDR2 YYNGEE. CDR3 DNA sequence: TGTGCCAGCAGCTCCCGGACAGGTCTCACCGGGGAGCTGTTTTTT. It yields the protein CASSSRTGLTGELFF.

The chain employs TRBV7-8 and TRBJ2-1; D is undetermined. CDR3 length: 12 amino acids. The germline CDR1 and CDR2 sequences are SGHVS and FQNEAQ. Trimming cost V 2 bases and J 9 bases, with 8 bases left between them. The CDR3 is CASSLISGEQFF. Written as DNA, the CDR3 is TGTGCCAGCAGCTTAATCTCGGGTGAGCAGTTCTTC. The complete variable domain, with remaining parts taken from reference TRBV7-8 and TRBJ2-1, reads GAGVSQSPRYKVAKRGQDVALRCDPISGHVSLFWYQQALGQGPEFLTYFQNEAQLDKSGLPSDRFFAERPEGSVSTLKIQRTQQEDSAVYLCASSLISGEQFFGPGTRLTVL.

The genes are TRBV14 and TRBJ2-1, with 11 bases aligning to TRBD2. V gave up 5 bases and J gave up 4 bases; unmatched junction bases: 13. The CDR3 is 18 amino acids. Per germline, CDR1 SGHDN and CDR2 FVKESK. CDR3 region: CASSDNLPSGRIYNEQFF. For the CDR3, the DNA is TGTGCCAGCAGCGACAATCTCCCTAGCGGGAGGATATACAATGAGCAGTTCTTC.

The genes are TRBV7-9 and TRBJ1-1; unclear D gene. V lost 5 bases and J lost 0, with 13 bases in between. This CDR3 has 15 residues. Germline V gene lookup returns CDR1 SEHNR and CDR2 FQNEAQ (reference sequence). The CDR3 bases are TGTGCCAGCAGCCCCGTATTCAGGTTGAACACTGAAGCTTTCTTT. Its translation is CASSPVFRLNTEAFF. Drawing the rest from reference TRBV7-9 and TRBJ1-1, the complete variable domain is DTGVSQNPRHKITKRGQNVTFRCDPISEHNRLYWYRQTLGQGPEFLTYFQNEAQLEKSRLLSDRFSAERPKGSFSTLEIQRTEQGDSAMYLCASSPVFRLNTEAFFGQGTRLTVV.

The CDR3 sequence: CASSSRRAGPYNEQFF. The CDR3, as DNA: TGTGCCAGCAGCTCCCGGAGAGCAGGGCCGTACAATGAGCAGTTCTTC. The rearrangement links TRBV14 to TRBJ2-1, with a possible D match to TRBD1 (5 bases). The CDR3 is 16 amino acids. V dropped 5 bases and J dropped 4 bases, with 18 bases sitting between them. From germline, CDR1 is SGHDN and CDR2 FVKESK.

This chain joins TRBV6-1 and TRBJ2-5; D possibly corresponds to TRBD2 (7 bases). Germline V gene data show CDR1 as MNHNS and CDR2 as SASEGT. The V end was cut by 6 bases, the J end by 5 bases, with 13 bases between. The CDR3 is made up of 13 amino acids. The CDR3 protein is CASSGGPDETQYF. CDR3 DNA sequence: TGTGCCAGCAGCGGGGGGCCGGATGAGACCCAGTACTTC.

The chain is built from TRBV5-1 and TRBJ2-7; unclear D gene. This CDR3 is 13 amino acids long. V was pared by 4 bases and J by 3 bases, with 11 bases between. Looked up from germline, CDR1 is SGHRS and CDR2 is YFSETQ. CDR3 protein: CASSARTHYEQYF. DNA for the CDR3: TGCGCCAGCAGCGCTCGGACCCACTACGAGCAGTACTTC.

V and J are TRBV7-2 and TRBJ2-5; weak D call: TRBD2 (5 bases). Trimming took 7 bases from V and 6 from J, leaving 15 bases between them. This CDR3 is built from 13 residues. Germline-derived CDR1 and CDR2 are SGHTA and FQGNSA. Here the CDR3 reads CASNVRGEKTQYF. The DNA of the CDR3 is TGTGCCAGCAACGTACGTGGGGAGAAGACCCAGTACTTC. Complete variable domain (other parts from reference TRBV7-2 and TRBJ2-5): GAGVSQSPSNKVTEKGKDVELRCDPISGHTALYWYRQSLGQGLEFLIYFQGNSAPDKSGLPSDRFSAERTGGSVSTLTIQRTQQEDSAVYLCASNVRGEKTQYFGPGTRLLVL.

V usage is TRBV9 and J usage is TRBJ2-4; the D is unclear. V shed 0 bases and J shed 0 bases, with 4 bases lying between them. The germline CDR1 and CDR2 sequences are SGDLS and YYNGEE. The CDR3 is made up of 14 amino acids. CDR3 protein: CASSVGTAKNIQYF. DNA for the CDR3: TGTGCCAGCAGCGTAGGGACAGCCAAAAACATTCAGTACTTC.

This clone has a handful of counts. The chain has TRBV11-2 and TRBJ2-3, with 9 bases lining up with TRBD2. This CDR3 has 17 amino acids. The germline gives CDR1 SGHAT, CDR2 FQNNGV. Trimming at V came to 2 bases and at J to 4 bases, leaving 10 bases not matched to a gene. CDR3 nucleotides: TGTGCCAGCAGCTTAATGAGGCGGGGACTAGCCGCAGATACGCAGTATTTT. Its protein is CASSLMRRGLAADTQYF.

This chain links TRBV10-3 with TRBJ2-7; D gene ambiguous. Trimming left V 3 bases short and J 0 bases short, with 9 bases between. This CDR3 is 14 amino acids long. Germline V gene lookup returns CDR1 ENHRY and CDR2 SYGVKD. The CDR3 spells CAISDRKSSYEQYF. CDR3 coding DNA: TGTGCCATCAGTGACCGGAAGAGCTCCTACGAGCAGTACTTC.

The rearrangement links TRBV5-1 to TRBJ2-3, with D perhaps matching TRBD2 (6 bases). V lost 4 bases and J lost 5, with 14 bases in between. Germline V CDR1 and CDR2: SGHRS, YFSETQ. CDR3 length: 14 residues. This chain's CDR3 is CASSPRLGGDTQYF. The CDR3 DNA is TGCGCCAGCAGCCCAAGACTAGGTGGAGATACGCAGTATTTT.

This clone has just a few counts. The chain combines TRBV10-3 with TRBJ2-7; D may be TRBD1 (6 bases). The length of the CDR3 is 13 residues. CDR1 is ENHRY and CDR2 is SYGVKD in the germline V gene. V lost 6 bases and J 0 bases, leaving 9 bases between the germline ends. The CDR3 DNA follows: TGTGCCATCAGAACAGGGTCCTCCTACGAGCAGTACTTC. Protein: CAIRTGSSYEQYF.

V usage is TRBV4-1 and J usage is TRBJ2-1; D is unclear. Germline CDR1 MGHRA, CDR2 YSYEKL. The length of the CDR3 is 13 residues. V shed 1 base and J shed 2 bases, with 3 bases lying between them. Written as DNA, the CDR3 is TGCGCCAGCAGCCAAGCTCCCTACAATGAGCAGTTCTTC. Translated, it gives CASSQAPYNEQFF.

The CDR3 loop is CASSQSSTDTQYF. The DNA of the CDR3 is TGCGCCAGCAGCCAAAGCTCCACAGATACGCAGTATTTT. The rearrangement uses TRBV4-3 and TRBJ2-3; no clear D. The CDR3 is made up of 13 amino acids. CDR1 and CDR2 (germline): LGHNA, YSLEER. Trimming stripped 2 bases from V and 2 bases from J, with 5 bases between.